This TCR beta chain was sequenced in a study of blood T cell repertoires in COVID-19. Study information: Both acute and convalescent COVID-19 samples were obtained from the United States, Italy and Spain. Sources were T cells, B-cell-depleted T cells, or PBMCs; the material itself was cDNA or gDNA.

In the authors' methods: Amplification from reference gene primers served as the basis for estimated nucleated cell counts. Using immunoSEQ multiplex PCR, the repertoire was profiled, and TCRdb retains in-frame clones only, with some absent. For V, J and clone size, that table is used; D and trimming come from the DNA. Among tens of thousands of clones listed, around 80% were seen once. V shed 2 bases, J shed 12 bases, and the junction held 11 bases outside the gene matches. The CDR3 is 15 amino acids. The V gene's germline CDR1 is MNHEY and CDR2 SVGEGT. This chain links TRBV6-2 or TRBV6-3 with TRBJ2-1; 9 nucleotides line up with TRBD1. The TCR sequence derives from a man between 65 and 85 years old with acute or convalescent COVID-19. Sequencing was carried out using peripheral blood. CDR3 DNA sequence: TGTGCCAGCAGTTACCGGGACAGGGTGAATGGGGTGCAGTTCTTC. Its protein product is CASSYRDRVNGVQFF.